This T cell receptor beta chain was documented in a study of blood T cells in healthy people across ages. A second PCR, run for roughly 7 to 12 cycles, used a sample-barcoded 5' primer plus a J-beta primer mix. Each CDR3 protein is one row after TCRdb ran MiXCR on the 5' RACE reads. The table shows fewer than 1,200,000 distinct CDR3 sequences, with 25% occurring only once. Trimming cost V 10 bases and J 4 bases; bases outside gene matches: 14. The CDR3 is made up of 15 amino acids. Germline assignment: CDR1 SEHNR and CDR2 FQNEAQ (reference sequence). These data were also filed under a second study, of T cells of mothers and their children. That paper adds: Samples were obtained from a few healthy Caucasian mothers and their six children.

This clonotype was sampled from a girl aged 2 to 9 in good health. The source material was blood. The V gene is TRBV7-9, the J gene TRBJ2-7; 9 positions agree with TRBD2. DNA of the CDR3: TGTGCCACCACGAGGGGGGGTCTAGCGGGATACGAGCAGTACTTC. Residues: CATTRGGLAGYEQYF.